This TCR beta chain was captured in a study of CD8 T cells in Susac syndrome. Study background: When their blood was taken, the Susac syndrome patients had either not yet had any therapy, were taking corticosteroids, or were taking intravenous immunoglobulin alone.

CDR1 is MGHRA and CDR2 is YSYEKL in the germline V gene. With 4 bases removed from V and 4 bases from J, the gap between germline ends came to 19 bases. CDR3 length: 16 residues. Sequencing targeted TCR beta in blood CD8+ and CD4+ T cells. General study points: The Susac syndrome CD4+ T cell repertoires displayed no clonal expansion.

Reverse transcription used about 0.45 to 1 ug RNA and random hexamers. Each CDR3 protein is one row after TCRdb ran MiXCR on the immunoSEQ multiplex PCR reads. Found here are some 180,000 distinct CDR3 sequences, roughly 94% of them singletons; the top ten hold around 0.095%. This clonotype was picked up one time. Its target is unknown. This TCR derives from a human donor with Susac syndrome. The gene calls are TRBV4-1 and TRBJ2-5; TRBD2 is a possible D gene (6 bases). The sample taken for sequencing was CD4+ T cells from PBMCs. The DNA for the CDR3 is TGCGCCAGCAGCCGGTATACCCCGGGACTTGCAGAGACCCAGTACTTC. Translating gives CASSRYTPGLAETQYF.